Listed below are T cell receptor beta chains from one sample, sequenced in a study of T cell responses to AZD1222 COVID-19 vaccine. TCRdb's copy holds only in-frame clones and misses some; the assay was immunoSEQ multiplex PCR. The table lists some 190,000 clones, about 94% of them singletons, with over 1.5% in the top ten. The specimen was peripheral blood, collected 28 days after the second dose of the MenACWY control vaccine. All receptors come from an adult who received the MenACWY meningococcal vaccine as a control. CDR3s leave out the opening cysteine and the closing phenylalanine or tryptophan.

V,CDR3
TRBV5-1,ASSPGQGIEKLF
TRBV28,ASSLSGQGIAGELF
TRBV11-2,ASSSFSPEQY
TRBV7-3,ASSVQGAGELF
TRBV6-1,ASSEQANYGYT
TRBV10-3,AISAAPGTSGTNEQF
TRBV2,ASSEAGVLAKNIQY
TRBV24-1,ATSTHGYT
TRBV6-2/TRBV6-3,ASSYGSDLYGYT
TRBV9,ASSKAGGYEQY
TRBV4-1,ASSRGTDRGYT
TRBV9,ASSVGLAGGITSDTGELF
TRBV7-4,ASSLFGWNTGELF
TRBV3-1/TRBV3-2,ASSQVEYTGELF
TRBV3-1/TRBV3-2,ASSQVPNQPQH
TRBV3-1/TRBV3-2,ASSQISRDAKNIQY
TRBV11-2,ASPGRGAKYEQY
TRBV13,ASSTRNEQF
TRBV3-1/TRBV3-2,ASSPYRGNHYEQY
TRBV7-9,ASSPQTGRFLATNEKLF